The 20 T cell receptor beta chains presented below share a single source sample, sequenced in a study of cytomegalovirus exposure and HLA in healthy donors. The PCR ran on 60 Vbeta and 13 Jbeta primers. The table came from immunoSEQ multiplex PCR; TCRdb's copy has only in-frame clones and leaves some out. Of approximately 88,000 clones in the sample, 55% to 75% were seen once. Material: PBMCs. The receptors originated from a man aged 60 to 69 in good health and CMV-seronegative.

The chain carries TRBV9 and TRBJ2-1; 7 positions match TRBD2. This CDR3 has 14 residues. CDR1 is SGDLS, CDR2 YYNGEE, per germline. J was trimmed by 3 bases and V by 2 bases; bases with no gene match: 2. Here the CDR3 reads CASSVLADYNEQFF. For the CDR3, the DNA is TGTGCCAGCAGCGTCCTAGCGGACTACAATGAGCAGTTCTTC.

V usage is TRBV5-1 and J usage is TRBJ2-1, with a weak D call TRBD2 (6 bases). Trimming shortened V by 0 bases and J by 6 bases, and 13 bases separated the two germline ends. CDR3 length equals 15 residues. Germline V CDR1 and CDR2: SGHRS, YFSETQ. CDR3 amino acids: CASSLGGGKINEQFF. The DNA of the CDR3 is TGCGCCAGCAGCTTGGGTGGCGGGAAAATCAATGAGCAGTTCTTC.

V is TRBV7-3 and J is TRBJ2-3; a weak D match, TRBD2 (6 bases). With 5 bases removed from V and 2 bases from J, the gap between germline ends came to 14 bases. The germline V gene has CDR1 SGHTA and CDR2 FQGTGA. This CDR3 is built from 15 residues. CDR3 sequence (DNA): TGTGCCAGCAGCCTTAGCGGTGCCGACACAGATACGCAGTATTTT. Amino acid sequence: CASSLSGADTDTQYF. Looking up the rest from reference TRBV7-3 and TRBJ2-3 gives the full variable domain: GAGVSQTPSNKVTEKGKYVELRCDPISGHTALYWYRQSLGQGPEFLIYFQGTGAADDSGLPNDRFFAVRPEGSVSTLKIQRTERGDSAVYLCASSLSGADTDTQYFGPGTRLTVL.

Only one count was recorded for this clone. The chain carries TRBV5-1 and TRBJ2-7, with 10 bases identical to TRBD1. Germline V CDR1 and CDR2: SGHRS, YFSETQ. The CDR3 has 15 residues. V lost 0 bases and J lost 3; bases outside the gene matches: 3. The CDR3 DNA sequence: TGCGCCAGCAGCTTGGCCGGGACAGGGGTCTACGAGCAGTACTTC. Its protein is CASSLAGTGVYEQYF.

This chain uses TRBV7-6 with TRBJ2-3; TRBD2 aligns across 10 bases. The CDR3 is made up of 17 amino acids. Germline assignment: CDR1 SGHVS and CDR2 FNYEAQ. Losses at the gene ends were 2 bases for V and 0 bases for J; bases not matched to a gene: 5. The CDR3 reads CASSLWVAGGSTDTQYF. In DNA form, the CDR3 reads TGTGCCAGCAGCTTATGGGTAGCGGGAGGTAGCACAGATACGCAGTATTTT.

This clone was detected a few times. A junction end diverges from the germline sequence, so it may reflect a read error. The CDR3 reads CSSSFKLRRGQVSSYEQYF. The CDR3 DNA reads TGTTCCAGCAGCTTTAAGCTCCGCCGGGGACAGGTATCCTCCTACGAGCAGTACTTC. The rearrangement uses TRBV7-9 and TRBJ2-7; 8 bases match TRBD1. The CDR3 runs to 19 residues. CDR1 SEHNR and CDR2 FQNEAQ come from the germline V gene (reference sequence).

This chain links TRBV5-1 with TRBJ1-1; 7 nucleotides match TRBD1. Germline V CDR1 and CDR2: SGHRS, YFSETQ. Trimming removed 4 bases from V and 1 base from J; junction bases left unmatched: 10. This CDR3 contains 16 residues. The CDR3 DNA follows: TGCGCCAGCAGCCCGGACAGGCCCATGCCGAACACTGAAGCTTTCTTT. Protein: CASSPDRPMPNTEAFF.

The V call is TRBV9, the J call TRBJ2-1; possibly TRBD2 for D (5 bases). The CDR3 has 16 residues. Germline V gene lookup returns CDR1 SGDLS and CDR2 YYNGEE. V lost 0 bases and J 2 bases, leaving 12 bases between the germline ends. In DNA, the CDR3 is TGTGCCAGCAGCGTAGCTACTGTGCGGGCCTACAATGAGCAGTTCTTC. This encodes CASSVATVRAYNEQFF.

The chain is built from TRBV7-3 and TRBJ1-2; D possibly corresponds to TRBD1 (6 bases). Germline lookup yields CDR1 SGHTA and CDR2 FQGTGA. The CDR3 is 13 residues long. The ends were cut back, 4 bases at V and 9 bases at J, with 15 bases in the middle. The DNA of the CDR3 is TGTGCCAGCAGCTCGGGGGGCAGGTCGAGCTACACCTTC. It specifies CASSSGGRSSYTF.

The genes are TRBV28 and TRBJ1-5; TRBD1 is a possible D gene (5 bases). The germline gives CDR1 MDHEN, CDR2 SYDVKM. The CDR3 has 12 residues. V lost 8 bases and J 6 bases, leaving 11 bases between the germline ends. As DNA, the CDR3 is TGTGCCAGCGGGGAGGGGCTTCAGCCCCAGCATTTT. Translation gives CASGEGLQPQHF.

V is TRBV6-4 and J is TRBJ2-1, with D tentatively TRBD1 (6 bases). CDR1 MRHNA and CDR2 SNTAGT come from the germline V gene. Trimming left V 3 bases short and J 5 bases short, with 14 bases between. The CDR3 spans 15 residues. The CDR3 sequence: CASSEGPGEHNEQFF. The DNA for the CDR3 is TGTGCCAGCAGTGAGGGCCCAGGGGAACACAATGAGCAGTTCTTC.

This clone was observed a few times. The rearrangement joins TRBV19 to TRBJ2-3; 8 bases match TRBD1. CDR3 length: 12 amino acids. Germline loops: CDR1 LNHDA, CDR2 SQIVND (reference sequence). V gave up 4 bases and J gave up 14 bases; unmatched junction bases: 8. The chain's CDR3 is CASSTPGGSPYF. For the CDR3, the DNA is TGTGCCAGTAGTACCCCAGGGGGCTCACCGTATTTT. Variable domain in full (rest from reference TRBV19 and TRBJ2-3): DGGITQSPKYLFRKEGQNVTLSCEQNLNHDAMYWYRQDPGQGLRLIYYSQIVNDFQKGDIAEGYSVSREKKESFPLTVTSAQKNPTAFYLCASSTPGGSPYFGPGTRLTVL.

This clone was counted a few times. V usage is TRBV5-1 and J usage is TRBJ2-7; 9 bases are shared with TRBD1. The junction had 7 bases not matched to a gene; V was cut back by 2 bases and J by 7 bases. Germline-derived CDR1 and CDR2 are SGHRS and YFSETQ. The CDR3 has 14 amino acids. CDR3 region: CASSFYRGQGEQYF. CDR3 nucleotide sequence: TGCGCCAGCAGCTTCTACAGGGGGCAAGGGGAGCAGTACTTC. Full variable domain (outside the CDR3, taken from reference TRBV5-1 and TRBJ2-7): KAGVTQTPRYLIKTRGQQVTLSCSPISGHRSVSWYQQTPGQGLQFLFEYFSETQRNKGNFPGRFSGRQFSNSRSEMNVSTLELGDSALYLCASSFYRGQGEQYFGPGTRLTVT.

The chain joins TRBV19 to TRBJ1-4; D not certain. The CDR3 totals 14 residues. Between the trimmed V and J ends, which lost 9 bases and 0 bases, there was a span of 11 bases. CDR1 LNHDA and CDR2 SQIVND come from the germline V gene (reference sequence). CDR3 coding DNA: TGTGCCAGCACCCAGGAAGCAACTAATGAAAAACTGTTTTTT. It codes for CASTQEATNEKLFF. Full variable domain (rest looked up from reference TRBV19 and TRBJ1-4): DGGITQSPKYLFRKEGQNVTLSCEQNLNHDAMYWYRQDPGQGLRLIYYSQIVNDFQKGDIAEGYSVSREKKESFPLTVTSAQKNPTAFYLCASTQEATNEKLFFGSGTQLSVL.

The chain employs TRBV6-5 and TRBJ1-1; 7 nucleotides align to TRBD1. V shed 2 bases and J 7 bases; nucleotides not matched to a gene: 7. This CDR3 has 14 amino acids. From germline, CDR1 is MNHEY and CDR2 SVGAGI. As DNA, the CDR3 is TGTGCCAGCAGTTACGATCGAGGGGGCTATGAAGCTTTCTTT. Protein product: CASSYDRGGYEAFF.

This clone turned up a few times. The rearrangement joins TRBV27 to TRBJ2-4; D not certain. Germline CDR1 is MNHEY and CDR2 is SMNVEV (reference sequence). This CDR3 is 12 amino acids long. With 2 bases removed from V and 9 bases from J, the gap between germline ends came to 8 bases. The CDR3 sequence: CASSLDKGIQYF. The CDR3 DNA follows: TGTGCCAGCAGTTTAGACAAAGGCATTCAGTACTTC.

This rearrangement joins TRBV5-4 to TRBJ2-4, with 7 bases matching TRBD1. Trimming at V came to 4 bases and at J to 0 bases, leaving 10 bases not matched to a gene. The CDR3 has 17 amino acids. In germline, CDR1 is SGHNT, CDR2 YYREEE (reference sequence). In DNA form, the CDR3 reads TGTGCCAGCAGCGGGGACAGAGACCTCTTAGCCAAAAACATTCAGTACTTC. Translated, it gives CASSGDRDLLAKNIQYF.

This rearrangement joins TRBV29-1 to TRBJ1-1; maybe TRBD1 (6 bases). Germline CDR1 is SQVTM and CDR2 is ANQGSEA. Trimming shortened V by 4 bases and J by 4 bases, and 10 bases separated the two germline ends. The length of the CDR3 is 12 residues. CDR3 amino acids: CSVAGQGTEAFF. The CDR3 DNA is TGCAGCGTTGCGGGACAAGGCACTGAAGCTTTCTTT. The entire variable domain, with the rest obtained from reference TRBV29-1 and TRBJ1-1, is as follows: SAVISQKPSRDICQRGTSLTIQCQVDSQVTMMFWYRQQPGQSLTLIATANQGSEATYESGFVIDKFPISRPNLTFSTLTVSNMSPEDSSIYLCSVAGQGTEAFFGQGTRLTVV.

J is TRBJ2-1 and V is TRBV18; a weak D match, TRBD2 (7 bases). The CDR3 extends over 20 amino acids. CDR1 KGHSH and CDR2 LQKENI come from the germline V gene. Trimming shortened V by 0 bases and J by 0 bases, and 21 bases separated the two germline ends. The CDR3 is CASSPPGGLAAPSSYNEQFF. In DNA, the CDR3 is TGTGCCAGCTCACCACCGGGGGGGCTAGCGGCCCCGAGCTCCTACAATGAGCAGTTCTTC.

This clone was picked up a small number of times. Other DNA sequences from this sample encode an identical CDR3 as well. The genes are TRBV5-1 and TRBJ2-2; TRBD2 aligns across 11 bases. J lost 8 bases, V lost 4 bases, and 10 bases had no gene match. The CDR3 loop spans 16 amino acids. CDR1 SGHRS and CDR2 YFSETQ come from the germline V gene. The CDR3 DNA reads TGCGCCAGCAGCAACAGCCTAGCGGGGGGCGGAGGGGAGCTGTTTTTT. As protein: CASSNSLAGGGGELFF.